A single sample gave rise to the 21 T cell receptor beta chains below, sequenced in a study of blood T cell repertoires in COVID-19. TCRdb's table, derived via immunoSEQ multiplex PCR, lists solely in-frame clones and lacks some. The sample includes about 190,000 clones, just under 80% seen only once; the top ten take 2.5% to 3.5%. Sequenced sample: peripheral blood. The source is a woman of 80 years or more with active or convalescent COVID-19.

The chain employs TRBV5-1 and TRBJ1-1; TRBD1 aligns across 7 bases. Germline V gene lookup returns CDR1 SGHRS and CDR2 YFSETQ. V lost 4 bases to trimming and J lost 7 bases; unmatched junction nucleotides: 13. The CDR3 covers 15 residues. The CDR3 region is CASSRGGDRTNEAFF. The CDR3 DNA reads TGCGCCAGCAGCCGTGGTGGGGACAGAACCAATGAAGCTTTCTTT.

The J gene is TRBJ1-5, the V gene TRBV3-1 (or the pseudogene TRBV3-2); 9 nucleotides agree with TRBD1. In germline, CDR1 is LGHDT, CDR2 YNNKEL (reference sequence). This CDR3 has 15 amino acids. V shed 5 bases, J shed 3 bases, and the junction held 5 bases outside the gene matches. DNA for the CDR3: TGTGCCAGCAGCAACCGGGACAGGGACAATCAGCCCCAGCATTTT. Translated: CASSNRDRDNQPQHF.

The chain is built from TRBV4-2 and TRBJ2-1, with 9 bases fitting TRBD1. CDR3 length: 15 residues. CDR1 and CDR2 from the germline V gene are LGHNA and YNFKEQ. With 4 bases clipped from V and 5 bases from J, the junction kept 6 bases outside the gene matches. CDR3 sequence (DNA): TGTGCCAGCAGCCCGCCGGGACAGGGTCACAATGAGCAGTTCTTC. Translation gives CASSPPGQGHNEQFF.

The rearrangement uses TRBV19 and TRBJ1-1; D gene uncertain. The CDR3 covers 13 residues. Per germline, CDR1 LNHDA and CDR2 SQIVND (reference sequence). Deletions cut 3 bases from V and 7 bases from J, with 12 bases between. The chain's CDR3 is CASSIGRQLEAFF. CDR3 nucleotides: TGTGCCAGTAGTATCGGCAGACAACTTGAAGCTTTCTTT.

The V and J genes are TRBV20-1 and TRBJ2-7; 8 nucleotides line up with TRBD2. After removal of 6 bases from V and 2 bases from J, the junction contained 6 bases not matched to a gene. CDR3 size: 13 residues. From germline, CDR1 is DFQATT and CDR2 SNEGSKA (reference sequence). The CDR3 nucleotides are TGCAGTGCGAGTAGCGGGGCCACCTACGAGCAGTACTTC. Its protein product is CSASSGATYEQYF.

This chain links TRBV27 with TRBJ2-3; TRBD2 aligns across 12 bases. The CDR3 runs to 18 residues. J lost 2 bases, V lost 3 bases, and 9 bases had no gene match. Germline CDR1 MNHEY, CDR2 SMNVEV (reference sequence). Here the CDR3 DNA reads TGTGCCAGCAGTTTGAGGGCTAGCGGGGGGGCCTCCACAGATACGCAGTATTTT. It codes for CASSLRASGGASTDTQYF.

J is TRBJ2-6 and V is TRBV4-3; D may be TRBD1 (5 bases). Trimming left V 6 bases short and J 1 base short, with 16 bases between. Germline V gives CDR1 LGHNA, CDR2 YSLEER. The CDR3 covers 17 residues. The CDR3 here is CASSSTVHPSGANVLTF. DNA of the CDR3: TGCGCCAGCAGTTCGACAGTCCACCCTTCTGGGGCCAACGTCCTGACTTTC.

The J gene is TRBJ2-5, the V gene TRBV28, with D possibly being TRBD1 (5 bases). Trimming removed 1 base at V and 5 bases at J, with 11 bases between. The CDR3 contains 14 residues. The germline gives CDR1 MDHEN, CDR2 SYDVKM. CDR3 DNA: TGTGCCAGCAGTTTATCAGGGTCCTGGGAGACCCAGTACTTC. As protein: CASSLSGSWETQYF. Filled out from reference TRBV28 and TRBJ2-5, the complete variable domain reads DVKVTQSSRYLVKRTGEKVFLECVQDMDHENMFWYRQDPGLGLRLIYFSYDVKMKEKGDIPEGYSVSREKKERFSLILESASTNQTSMYLCASSLSGSWETQYFGPGTRLLVL.

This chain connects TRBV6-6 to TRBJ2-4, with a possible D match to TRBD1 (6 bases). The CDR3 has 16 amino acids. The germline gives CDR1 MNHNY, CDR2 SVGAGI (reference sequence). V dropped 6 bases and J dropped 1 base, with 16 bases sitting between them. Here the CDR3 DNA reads TGTGCCAGCAGCCCCGTGGGGGCCCGGGCCAAAAACATTCAGTACTTC. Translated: CASSPVGARAKNIQYF.

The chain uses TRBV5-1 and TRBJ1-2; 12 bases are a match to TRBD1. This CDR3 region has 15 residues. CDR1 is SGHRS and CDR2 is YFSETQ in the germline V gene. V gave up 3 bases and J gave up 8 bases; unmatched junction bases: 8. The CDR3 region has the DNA TGCGCCAGCAGCTCCGGGACAGGGGGCGTTAAGGGCTACACCTTC. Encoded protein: CASSSGTGGVKGYTF.

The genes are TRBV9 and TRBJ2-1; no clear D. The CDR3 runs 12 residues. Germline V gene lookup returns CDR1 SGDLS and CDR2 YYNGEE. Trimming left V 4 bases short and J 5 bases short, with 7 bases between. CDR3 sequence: CASSLPNNEQFF. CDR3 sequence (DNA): TGTGCCAGCAGCCTACCCAACAATGAGCAGTTCTTC. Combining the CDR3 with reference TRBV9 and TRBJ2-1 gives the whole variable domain DSGVTQTPKHLITATGQRVTLRCSPRSGDLSVYWYQQSLDQGLQFLIQYYNGEERAKGNILERFSAQQFPDLHSELNLSSLELGDSALYFCASSLPNNEQFFGPGTRLTVL.

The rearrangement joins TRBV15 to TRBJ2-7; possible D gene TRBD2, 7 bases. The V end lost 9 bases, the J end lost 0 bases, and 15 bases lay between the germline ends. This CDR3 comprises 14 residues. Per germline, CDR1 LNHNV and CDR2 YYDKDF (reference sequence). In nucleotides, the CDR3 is TGTGCCACTTCGAAAGGGGGGGACTCCTACGAGCAGTACTTC. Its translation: CATSKGGDSYEQYF.

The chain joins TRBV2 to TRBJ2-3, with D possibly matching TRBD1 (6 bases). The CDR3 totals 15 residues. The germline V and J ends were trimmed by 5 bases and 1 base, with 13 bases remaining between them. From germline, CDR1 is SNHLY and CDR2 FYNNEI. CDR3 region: CASSFEGVGTDTQYF. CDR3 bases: TGTGCCAGCAGTTTCGAGGGGGTGGGCACAGATACGCAGTATTTT.

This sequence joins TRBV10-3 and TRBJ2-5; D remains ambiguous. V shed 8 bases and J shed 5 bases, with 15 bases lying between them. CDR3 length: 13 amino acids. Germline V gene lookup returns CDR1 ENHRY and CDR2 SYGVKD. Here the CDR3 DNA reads TGTGCCATCGAGAGCCAAGTCGGGGAGACCCAGTACTTC. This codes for CAIESQVGETQYF.

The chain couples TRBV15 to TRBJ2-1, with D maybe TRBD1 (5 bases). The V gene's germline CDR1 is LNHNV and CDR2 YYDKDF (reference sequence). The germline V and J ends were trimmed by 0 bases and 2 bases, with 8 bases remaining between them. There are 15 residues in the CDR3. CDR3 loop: CATSRDKGTYNEQFF. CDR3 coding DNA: TGTGCCACCAGCAGAGATAAGGGGACCTACAATGAGCAGTTCTTC.

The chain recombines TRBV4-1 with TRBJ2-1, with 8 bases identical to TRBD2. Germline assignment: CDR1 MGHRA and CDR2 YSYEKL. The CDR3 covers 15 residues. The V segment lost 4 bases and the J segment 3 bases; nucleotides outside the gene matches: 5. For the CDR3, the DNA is TGCGCCAGCAGCCCCGGGGGGGCCGACTACAATGAGCAGTTCTTC. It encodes CASSPGGADYNEQFF.

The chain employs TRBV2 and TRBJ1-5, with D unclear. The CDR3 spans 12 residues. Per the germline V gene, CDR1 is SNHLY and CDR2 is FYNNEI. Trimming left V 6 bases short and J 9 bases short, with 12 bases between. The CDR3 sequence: CASSDNSSPQHF. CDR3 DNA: TGTGCCAGCAGCGACAACTCCTCGCCCCAGCATTTT. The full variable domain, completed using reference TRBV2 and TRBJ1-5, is EPEVTQTPSHQVTQMGQEVILRCVPISNHLYFYWYRQILGQKVEFLVSFYNNEISEKSEIFDDQFSVERPDGSNFTLKIRSTKLEDSAMYFCASSDNSSPQHFGDGTRLSIL.

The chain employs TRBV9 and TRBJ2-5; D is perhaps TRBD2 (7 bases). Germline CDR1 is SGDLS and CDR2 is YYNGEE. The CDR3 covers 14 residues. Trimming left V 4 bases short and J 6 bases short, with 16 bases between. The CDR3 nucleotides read TGTGCCAGCAGCACGGGTCTGGGGGGGCAGACCCAGTACTTC. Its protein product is CASSTGLGGQTQYF.

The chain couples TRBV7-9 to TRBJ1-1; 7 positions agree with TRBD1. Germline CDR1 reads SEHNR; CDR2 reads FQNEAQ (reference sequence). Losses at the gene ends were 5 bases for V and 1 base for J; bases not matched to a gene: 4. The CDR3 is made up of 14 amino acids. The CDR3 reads CASSPRTGNTEAFF. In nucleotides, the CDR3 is TGTGCCAGCAGCCCCCGGACAGGGAACACTGAAGCTTTCTTT.

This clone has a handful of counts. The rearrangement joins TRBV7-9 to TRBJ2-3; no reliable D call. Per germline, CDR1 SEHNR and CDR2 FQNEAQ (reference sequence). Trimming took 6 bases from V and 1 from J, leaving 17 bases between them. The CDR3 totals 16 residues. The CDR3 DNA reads TGTGCCAGCAGTTTCGACCGCCCCCTAGGCACAGATACGCAGTATTTT. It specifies CASSFDRPLGTDTQYF.

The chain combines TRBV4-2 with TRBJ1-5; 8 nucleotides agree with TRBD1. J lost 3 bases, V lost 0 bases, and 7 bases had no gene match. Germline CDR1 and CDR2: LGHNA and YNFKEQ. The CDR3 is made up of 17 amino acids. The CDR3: CASSQEGTGGSNQPQHF. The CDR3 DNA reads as TGTGCCAGCAGCCAAGAAGGTACAGGGGGTTCCAATCAGCCCCAGCATTTT.